One and the same sample provided the 22 T cell receptor beta chains below, sequenced in a study of blood T cell repertoires in COVID-19. Clones were sequenced by immunoSEQ multiplex PCR, and TCRdb holds only the in-frame ones, with some missing. The sample records around 130,000 clones, 84% being singletons. Sequenced material: peripheral blood. These receptors originate from a human donor in a cohort sampled during active COVID-19.

The chain joins TRBV7-2 to TRBJ1-1; no reliable D call. There are 14 residues in the CDR3. Trimming removed 5 bases at V and 0 bases at J, with 10 bases between. CDR1 is SGHTA, CDR2 FQGNSA, per germline. The CDR3 is CASSIDTLNTEAFF. In DNA form, the CDR3 reads TGTGCCAGCAGCATCGACACCTTGAACACTGAAGCTTTCTTT.

This chain links TRBV6-5 with TRBJ1-2; maybe TRBD1 (5 bases). The CDR3 totals 15 residues. Trimming left V 5 bases short and J 4 bases short, with 17 bases between. The germline CDR1 and CDR2 sequences are MNHEY and SVGAGI. CDR3 in DNA: TGTGCCAGCAGTCCGGGGGAAGTCGACCTCTATGGCTACACCTTC. Its translation is CASSPGEVDLYGYTF.

The chain uses TRBV12-5 and TRBJ2-5; the match to TRBD2 covers 8 bases. From germline, CDR1 is LGHNT and CDR2 FRNRAP. The CDR3 extends over 22 amino acids. V shed 4 bases, J shed 2 bases, and the junction held 27 bases outside the gene matches. The DNA for the CDR3 is TGTGCTAGTGGTTCCTCCACGGGAGGGGTAGGGACTAGACCTAACAGACAAGAGACCCAGTACTTC. This codes for CASGSSTGGVGTRPNRQETQYF.

The chain employs TRBV5-1 and TRBJ2-7; TRBD1 agrees at 7 bases. Losses at the gene ends were 0 bases for V and 0 bases for J; bases not matched to a gene: 3. The CDR3 length is 15 residues. CDR1 SGHRS and CDR2 YFSETQ come from the germline V gene. CDR3 nucleotide sequence: TGCGCCAGCAGCTTGGTAGCAGGGGGCTCCTACGAGCAGTACTTC. Protein product: CASSLVAGGSYEQYF.

This clone occurred a few times. The chain carries TRBV27 and TRBJ1-5, with 9 bases identical to TRBD1. The germline V gene encodes CDR1 MNHEY and CDR2 SMNVEV (reference sequence). The CDR3 loop spans 15 amino acids. J was trimmed by 6 bases and V by 2 bases; bases with no gene match: 5. The CDR3 protein is CASSLGQGQGQPQHF. The CDR3 DNA reads TGTGCCAGCAGTTTAGGACAGGGGCAGGGTCAGCCCCAGCATTTT.

The chain couples TRBV7-9 to TRBJ2-7, with 7 bases lining up with TRBD1. This CDR3 has 14 amino acids. CDR1 and CDR2 from the germline V gene are SEHNR and FQNEAQ (reference sequence). Unmatched junction bases numbered 5, after V lost 4 bases and J lost 2 bases. The CDR3 loop reads CASSSRDSPYEQYF. Written as DNA, the CDR3 is TGTGCCAGCAGCTCCCGGGACAGCCCCTACGAGCAGTACTTC.

V usage is TRBV30 and J usage is TRBJ2-7, with D possibly TRBD2 on 6 matching bases. Trimming stripped 2 bases from V and 7 bases from J, with 21 bases between. CDR1 and CDR2 from the germline V gene are GTSNPN and SVGIG (reference sequence). The CDR3 totals 15 residues. The CDR3 sequence: CAWSWGLSAAGEQYF. The CDR3 DNA reads as TGTGCCTGGAGTTGGGGGTTATCCGCGGCGGGGGAGCAGTACTTC.

The chain links TRBV12-5 to TRBJ2-1; 8 nucleotides match TRBD2. Germline V gene sequence: CDR1 LGHNT, CDR2 FRNRAP. J was trimmed by 3 bases and V by 6 bases; bases with no gene match: 4. The CDR3 is 14 amino acids. CDR3 sequence: CASGRTSLYNEQFF. In DNA form, the CDR3 reads TGTGCTAGTGGCCGGACTAGCCTCTACAATGAGCAGTTCTTC.

The rearrangement links TRBV27 to TRBJ2-5; 8 nucleotides agree with TRBD2. The germline gives CDR1 MNHEY, CDR2 SMNVEV (reference sequence). V was pared by 8 bases and J by 4 bases, with 6 bases of the junction left unmatched. This CDR3 spans 13 amino acids. DNA for the CDR3: TGTGCCAGCCGTGGACTAGCCCGAGAGACCCAGTACTTC. Translating it yields CASRGLARETQYF.

This clone was seen just once. CDR3 DNA: TGTGCCAGCAGCCTACCCAGCGGGGGCCAAGAGACCCAGTACTTC. Its protein product is CASSLPSGGQETQYF. The chain employs TRBV7-8 and TRBJ2-5, with TRBD2 matching over 8 bases. This CDR3 spans 15 amino acids. V shed 5 bases and J 1 base; nucleotides not matched to a gene: 6. Germline V gene lookup returns CDR1 SGHVS and CDR2 FQNEAQ.

Note on this clone: One end of the junction varies from germline; a read error may be responsible. The rearrangement uses TRBV7-7 and TRBJ2-7; D gene unclear. Germline CDR1 and CDR2: SSHAT and FNYEAQ (reference sequence). CDR3 length: 15 amino acids. The CDR3 sequence is CASSPDKPITYEQYF. The CDR3 nucleotides are TGTGCTAGCAGCCCCGACAAGCCGATCACCTACGAGCAGTACTTC. Drawing the rest from reference TRBV7-7 and TRBJ2-7, the complete variable domain is GAGVSQSPRYKVTKRGQDVTLRCDPISSHATLYWYQQALGQGPEFLTYFNYEAQPDKSGLPSDRFSAERPEGSISTLTIQRTEQRDSAMYRCASSPDKPITYEQYFGPGTRLTVT.

CDR3 coding DNA: TGTGCCAGCAGTTACCGCAGCTACAATGAGCAGTTCTTC. Translation gives CASSYRSYNEQFF. V and J are TRBV6-5 and TRBJ2-1; no reliable D call. Germline CDR1 is MNHEY and CDR2 is SVGAGI. The CDR3 is made up of 13 amino acids. The V end was cut by 2 bases, the J end by 3 bases, with 5 bases between.

The genes are TRBV27 and TRBJ2-1, with 7 nucleotides matching TRBD1. Unmatched junction bases numbered 27, after V lost 6 bases and J lost 10 bases. This CDR3 contains 19 residues. Germline values: CDR1 MNHEY, CDR2 SMNVEV (reference sequence). The CDR3 reads CASSLRQGRAPPGYWEQFF. In DNA, the CDR3 is TGTGCCAGCAGCCTTCGACAGGGTAGAGCTCCTCCGGGGTATTGGGAGCAGTTCTTC.

J is TRBJ2-5 and V is TRBV18; 7 bases agree with TRBD1. Germline CDR1 is KGHSH and CDR2 is LQKENI. The length of the CDR3 is 15 residues. The junction had 10 bases not matched to a gene; V was cut back by 5 bases and J by 4 bases. CDR3 bases: TGTGCCAGCTCAATCCGACAGGGCCGGGGAGAGACCCAGTACTTC. The encoded protein is CASSIRQGRGETQYF.

The V call is TRBV4-2, the J call TRBJ1-3; the D is unclear. The CDR3 is 15 amino acids. The germline V and J ends were trimmed by 0 bases and 2 bases, with 8 bases remaining between them. Germline-derived CDR1 and CDR2 are LGHNA and YNFKEQ. The CDR3 DNA reads as TGTGCCAGCAGCCAAGAAATGGGAGCTGGAAACACCATATATTTT. This codes for CASSQEMGAGNTIYF.

The genes are TRBV5-8 and TRBJ2-7; the D is unclear. Germline lookup yields CDR1 SGHTS and CDR2 YDEGEE. The CDR3 is 14 amino acids. V lost 3 bases to trimming and J lost 4 bases, with 14 bases between them. The CDR3 sequence: CASSSGGPEYEQYF. The DNA of the CDR3 is TGTGCCAGCAGCTCCGGCGGTCCCGAATACGAGCAGTACTTC.

The chain employs TRBV18 and TRBJ1-2; the match to TRBD1 covers 8 bases. CDR1 is KGHSH, CDR2 LQKENI, per germline. V lost 5 bases and J lost 8; bases outside the gene matches: 7. The CDR3 has 13 residues. The CDR3 region is CASSNTGGKGYTF. In nucleotides, the CDR3 is TGTGCCAGCTCAAACACAGGGGGTAAAGGCTACACCTTC.

The rearrangement joins TRBV19 to TRBJ1-1, with D hard to call. Germline V gene sequence: CDR1 LNHDA, CDR2 SQIVND (reference sequence). CDR3 length: 15 residues. Trimming pared 5 bases from V and 3 bases from J, leaving 16 bases between. In nucleotides, the CDR3 is TGTGCCAGTAGTGACGAGGGATTTCCGGACACTGAAGCTTTCTTT. Its protein product is CASSDEGFPDTEAFF.

The chain joins TRBV5-1 to TRBJ2-3; 7 bases agree with TRBD1. CDR1 SGHRS and CDR2 YFSETQ come from the germline V gene. Trimming took 6 bases from V and 1 from J; bases not matched to a gene: 5. This CDR3 comprises 14 residues. CDR3 in amino acids: CASTGTERTDTQYF. For the CDR3, the DNA is TGCGCCAGCACCGGGACAGAGCGCACAGATACGCAGTATTTT.

The V call is TRBV6-5, the J call TRBJ2-1; possible D gene TRBD2, 6 bases. The ends were cut back, 6 bases at V and 5 bases at J, with 17 bases in the middle. The CDR3 covers 15 residues. Per the germline V gene, CDR1 is MNHEY and CDR2 is SVGAGI. CDR3 loop: CASRVREASHNEQFF. CDR3 bases: TGTGCCAGCAGAGTTAGGGAGGCAAGTCACAATGAGCAGTTCTTC.

This clone was counted between two and nine times. This chain links TRBV10-1 with TRBJ2-1; the match to TRBD2 covers 10 bases. Germline CDR1 and CDR2: WNHNN and SYGVQD (reference sequence). Trimming cost V 3 bases and J 7 bases; bases outside gene matches: 6. CDR3 length: 15 residues. This chain's CDR3 is CASSESTGLANEQFF. In DNA, the CDR3 is TGCGCCAGCAGTGAATCTACGGGACTAGCGAATGAGCAGTTCTTC.

The genes are TRBV6-5 and TRBJ2-2, with 7 bases matching TRBD1. This CDR3 spans 15 amino acids. Germline CDR1 MNHEY, CDR2 SVGAGI. The trim removed 8 bases at V and 2 bases at J, leaving 8 bases unmatched. In DNA, the CDR3 is TGTGCCAGCCTCCGAACAGGGGCCAACACCGGGGAGCTGTTTTTT. The encoded protein is CASLRTGANTGELFF.